The 18 T cell receptor beta chains below come from one sample, sequenced in a study of blood T cell repertoires in COVID-19. Sequencing used immunoSEQ multiplex PCR; TCRdb keeps in-frame clones, though not all of them. The table includes approximately 300,000 clones, 86% detected once. Source material: peripheral blood. All receptors derive from a woman between 50 and 59 years old with acute or convalescent COVID-19.

The chain joins TRBV5-5 to TRBJ2-2, with 9 nucleotides matching TRBD2. The trim removed 0 bases at V and 0 bases at J, leaving 0 bases unmatched. The germline V gene has CDR1 SGHKS and CDR2 YYEKEE (reference sequence). CDR3 length equals 16 residues. The CDR3 DNA is TGTGCCAGCAGCTTGGGACTAGCGGCGAACACCGGGGAGCTGTTTTTT. Protein sequence: CASSLGLAANTGELFF.

The V and J genes are TRBV27 and TRBJ2-2, with 7 bases identical to TRBD1. The CDR3 runs 15 residues. Germline values: CDR1 MNHEY, CDR2 SMNVEV (reference sequence). The junction had 11 bases not matched to a gene; V was cut back by 6 bases and J by 7 bases. The CDR3: CASSLGQGEVGELFF. CDR3 in DNA: TGTGCCAGCAGCCTCGGGCAGGGGGAAGTCGGGGAGCTGTTTTTT.

There are a few counts of this clone. The CDR3 region is CASSEGQGFLGANVLTF. CDR3 in DNA: TGTGCCAGCAGTGAGGGACAGGGTTTCCTTGGGGCCAACGTCCTGACTTTC. V gene TRBV2 combines with J gene TRBJ2-6; 9 nucleotides match TRBD1. Trimming took 3 bases from V and 3 from J; bases not matched to a gene: 6. The CDR3 is made up of 17 amino acids. In germline, CDR1 is SNHLY, CDR2 FYNNEI.

The rearrangement joins TRBV3-1 (or the pseudogene TRBV3-2) to TRBJ2-7, with a tentative D call TRBD1 (6 bases). Germline CDR1 reads LGHDT; CDR2 reads YNNKEL (reference sequence). The V gene lost 3 bases and the J gene lost 3 bases, with 9 bases spanning the gap. The CDR3 spans 13 residues. DNA of the CDR3: TGTGCCAGCAGCCAGGACAGAGGCTACGAGCAGTACTTC. The encoded protein is CASSQDRGYEQYF.

This rearrangement joins TRBV15 to TRBJ1-5, with TRBD1 as a possible D gene (5 bases). The CDR3 has 15 amino acids. The V gene's germline CDR1 is LNHNV and CDR2 YYDKDF (reference sequence). Trimming took 0 bases from V and 5 from J, leaving 11 bases between them. The CDR3 DNA reads as TGTGCCACCAGCAGAGATCAGGGAGGGTATCAGCCCCAGCATTTT. It specifies CATSRDQGGYQPQHF.

This clone was counted only a few times. The chain employs TRBV15 and TRBJ1-6; no reliable D call. This CDR3 has 16 residues. V was trimmed by 0 bases and J by 5 bases, leaving 11 bases between them. Germline V gives CDR1 LNHNV, CDR2 YYDKDF (reference sequence). This CDR3 is CATSRDRGENNSPLHF. The CDR3 nucleotides are TGTGCCACCAGCAGAGATCGCGGTGAAAATAATTCACCCCTCCACTTT.

V is TRBV27 and J is TRBJ2-2; TRBD1 might be the D (5 bases). V lost 3 bases to trimming and J lost 2 bases, with 22 bases between them. From germline, CDR1 is MNHEY and CDR2 SMNVEV (reference sequence). The CDR3 length is 19 residues. As DNA, the CDR3 is TGTGCCAGCAGTTTGCGCCCAGCAGGGATTTTAGTTAACACCGGGGAGCTGTTTTTT. Translating gives CASSLRPAGILVNTGELFF.

The V call is TRBV7-3, the J call TRBJ2-3, with a weak D call TRBD2 (6 bases). The V end lost 5 bases, the J end lost 3 bases, and 15 bases lay between the germline ends. Germline V gene data show CDR1 as SGHTA and CDR2 as FQGTGA. The CDR3 totals 15 residues. CDR3 sequence: CASSLVGGGTDTQYF. CDR3 DNA: TGTGCCAGCAGCCTCGTCGGGGGAGGAACAGATACGCAGTATTTT.

The chain joins TRBV7-2 to TRBJ1-1; D remains unclear. Per the germline V gene, CDR1 is SGHTA and CDR2 is FQGNSA. The V gene lost 5 bases and the J gene lost 0 bases, with 13 bases spanning the gap. The CDR3 runs to 15 residues. The CDR3 nucleotides are TGTGCCAGCAGCCTTCAGGCGACCCTGAACACTGAAGCTTTCTTT. It encodes CASSLQATLNTEAFF.

This chain links TRBV30 with TRBJ2-7; possible D gene TRBD2, 5 bases. The CDR3 sequence is 14 residues long. From germline, CDR1 is GTSNPN and CDR2 SVGIG (reference sequence). V shed 6 bases and J shed 3 bases, with 18 bases lying between them. CDR3 in DNA: TGTGCCTGTCATGACCCCGAGGGATTCTACGAGCAGTACTTC. Amino acid sequence: CACHDPEGFYEQYF.

Only a few counts were recorded for this clone. The chain combines TRBV24-1 with TRBJ2-2, with 14 positions matching TRBD2. This CDR3 comprises 17 residues. Germline V gene lookup returns CDR1 KGHDR and CDR2 SFDVKD. The V and J ends lost 4 bases and 5 bases, in that order; junction bases with no gene match: 5. The CDR3 bases are TGTGCCACCAGTGACCTGGGACTAGCGGGAGCTACCGGGGAGCTGTTTTTT. Its protein is CATSDLGLAGATGELFF.

The chain couples TRBV4-2 to TRBJ2-3; 8 positions agree with TRBD2. V lost 5 bases to trimming and J lost 2 bases; unmatched junction nucleotides: 12. Germline CDR1 and CDR2: LGHNA and YNFKEQ. The CDR3 is 17 amino acids. The CDR3 nucleotides are TGTGCCAGCAGCAAGACCTCGGGAGGGCCCTTCACAGATACGCAGTATTTT. This sequence encodes CASSKTSGGPFTDTQYF.

The chain couples TRBV11-1 to TRBJ2-7; the D is unclear. Germline loops: CDR1 SGHAT, CDR2 FQDESV (reference sequence). The CDR3 is 13 amino acids. Trimming shortened V by 1 base and J by 5 bases, and 9 bases separated the two germline ends. The chain's CDR3 is CASSLVWAHEQYF. CDR3 bases: TGTGCCAGCAGCTTAGTGTGGGCCCACGAGCAGTACTTC.

This rearrangement joins TRBV6-1 to TRBJ2-3, with 10 bases that match TRBD2. Germline CDR1 and CDR2: MNHNS and SASEGT. The CDR3 contains 16 residues. Losses at the gene ends were 3 bases for V and 1 base for J; bases not matched to a gene: 4. CDR3 in amino acids: CASSDPSGSGTDTQYF. The DNA for the CDR3 is TGTGCCAGCAGTGACCCTAGCGGGAGCGGCACAGATACGCAGTATTTT.

As DNA, the CDR3 is TGCGCCAGCAGCGAGGAGTTCGGGACAGGGTTCTACAATGAGCAGTTCTTC. It codes for CASSEEFGTGFYNEQFF. The V and J genes are TRBV4-3 and TRBJ2-1; 9 bases are a match to TRBD1. The germline CDR1 and CDR2 sequences are LGHNA and YSLEER. The CDR3 spans 17 residues. V shed 5 bases, J shed 3 bases, and the junction held 11 bases outside the gene matches.

This chain joins TRBV18 and TRBJ1-5; weak D call: TRBD1 (6 bases). Trimming left V 4 bases short and J 4 bases short, with 11 bases between. From germline, CDR1 is KGHSH and CDR2 LQKENI. The CDR3 consists of 14 residues. The CDR3 DNA sequence: TGTGCCAGCTCACTGGACAGAAGAAATCAGCCCCAGCATTTT. This gives the protein CASSLDRRNQPQHF.

This clone was picked up a small number of times. This chain uses TRBV11-2 with TRBJ2-7; maybe TRBD2 (5 bases). CDR3 length equals 15 residues. Looked up from germline, CDR1 is SGHAT and CDR2 is FQNNGV. V lost 0 bases to trimming and J lost 6 bases, with 15 bases between them. CDR3 in amino acids: CASSLDPSSNREQYF. The CDR3 nucleotides read TGTGCCAGCAGCTTAGATCCTAGCTCTAATCGCGAGCAGTACTTC.

The chain uses TRBV18 and TRBJ2-7; maybe TRBD2 (5 bases). V lost 6 bases to trimming and J lost 4 bases, with 13 bases between them. CDR1 and CDR2 (germline): KGHSH, LQKENI. This CDR3 contains 13 residues. The CDR3 sequence: CASSLELGYEQYF. The CDR3 DNA reads as TGTGCCAGCTCCCTAGAACTAGGTTACGAGCAGTACTTC.